The next 26 T cell receptor beta chains were all read from a single sample in a study of identifying expanded T cells in peripheral blood. Assay used: immunoSEQ multiplex PCR; TCRdb lists only in-frame clones, some missing. The sample has 80,000 to 95,000 clones, more than 70% seen once. Specimen: blood. The receptors were sampled from a person aged 18 to 70 in good health.

J is TRBJ2-3 and V is TRBV18, with 14 bases identical to TRBD2. The CDR3 has 17 residues. Germline V gives CDR1 KGHSH, CDR2 LQKENI. Trimming at V came to 5 bases and at J to 5 bases, leaving 9 bases not matched to a gene. CDR3 sequence (DNA): TGTGCCAGCTCAAAGACTAGCGGGGGGGCCCAAGGAGATACGCAGTATTTT. It codes for CASSKTSGGAQGDTQYF.

On this clone: The junction and the germline gene differ at one end; a read error may be behind it. This sequence joins TRBV6-4 and TRBJ1-2; possibly TRBD1 for D (5 bases). This CDR3 is built from 14 residues. Germline loops: CDR1 MRHNA, CDR2 SNTAGT. Here the CDR3 reads CAISETVSNYGYTF. CDR3 DNA sequence: TGTGCCATCAGTGAGACAGTATCTAACTATGGCTACACCTTC.

CDR3: CASREGRLTDTQYF. The CDR3 DNA reads as TGTGCCAGCAGGGAGGGCAGGCTCACAGATACGCAGTATTTT. The chain has TRBV6-1 and TRBJ2-3; maybe TRBD2 (6 bases). V dropped 6 bases and J dropped 2 bases, with 12 bases sitting between them. The CDR3 length is 14 residues. The V gene's germline CDR1 is MNHNS and CDR2 SASEGT.

The V gene is TRBV7-9, the J gene TRBJ2-5; a possible D gene is TRBD2 (5 bases). There are 17 residues in the CDR3. Trimming pared 1 base from V and 1 base from J, leaving 16 bases between. Germline V gives CDR1 SEHNR, CDR2 FQNEAQ (reference sequence). The CDR3 nucleotides are TGTGCCAGCAGCTTAGAGATGGGCGGGTGGGCCCAAGAGACCCAGTACTTC. It specifies CASSLEMGGWAQETQYF.

The chain employs TRBV18 and TRBJ2-1, with TRBD2 matching 13 bases. CDR3 length: 18 amino acids. Trimming took 6 bases from V and 6 from J; bases not matched to a gene: 14. Germline lookup yields CDR1 KGHSH and CDR2 LQKENI. CDR3: CASSLLGGLAGSVNEQFF. The CDR3 region has the DNA TGTGCCAGCTCTCTGCTAGGGGGACTAGCGGGATCAGTCAATGAGCAGTTCTTC. Full variable domain (remainder filled in from reference TRBV18 and TRBJ2-1): NAGVMQNPRHLVRRRGQEARLRCSPMKGHSHVYWYRQLPEEGLKFMVYLQKENIIDESGMPKERFSAEFPKEGPSILRIQQVVRGDSAAYFCASSLLGGLAGSVNEQFFGPGTRLTVL.

Here the CDR3 reads CASRTKNYNSPLHF. The DNA of the CDR3 is TGCGCCAGCAGGACAAAAAACTATAATTCACCCCTCCACTTT. The chain joins TRBV10-2 to TRBJ1-6; D is unresolved. Germline CDR1 WSHSY, CDR2 SAAADI. Trimming took off 6 bases at V and 3 bases at J, with 9 bases between the two ends. This CDR3 comprises 14 residues.

The rearrangement links TRBV19 to TRBJ1-5; D possibly corresponds to TRBD1 (6 bases). Germline V gene lookup returns CDR1 LNHDA and CDR2 SQIVND (reference sequence). This CDR3 has 15 residues. V was shortened by 7 bases and J by 2 bases, with 15 bases between the two germline ends. CDR3 amino acids: CASNGGGRGNQPQHF. The CDR3 coding sequence is TGTGCCAGTAACGGAGGGGGGCGAGGCAATCAGCCCCAGCATTTT.

This chain connects TRBV13 to TRBJ1-4; no firm D call. The V end was cut by 3 bases, the J end by 1 base, with 9 bases between. The CDR3 is 15 residues long. The germline V gene has CDR1 PRHDT and CDR2 FYEKMQ (reference sequence). In DNA form, the CDR3 reads TGTGCCAGCAGCTTTTCCCCCAGAACTAATGAAAAACTGTTTTTT. Translating gives CASSFSPRTNEKLFF.

This sequence joins TRBV27 and TRBJ2-1; D call uncertain. Trimming left V 2 bases short and J 0 bases short, with 14 bases between. Looked up from germline, CDR1 is MNHEY and CDR2 is SMNVEV (reference sequence). The CDR3 sequence is 17 residues long. CDR3 protein: CASSLSPGVSSYNEQFF. CDR3 DNA: TGTGCCAGCAGTTTAAGTCCGGGCGTGAGCTCCTACAATGAGCAGTTCTTC.

The chain combines TRBV30 with TRBJ1-3; D remains unclear. Deletions cut 2 bases from V and 0 bases from J, with 11 bases between. This CDR3 comprises 15 residues. Germline V gene data show CDR1 as GTSNPN and CDR2 as SVGIG (reference sequence). For the CDR3, the DNA is TGTGCCTGGAGTATTGGCGGGAGCTCTGGAAACACCATATATTTT. Amino acids: CAWSIGGSSGNTIYF.

The chain carries TRBV12-5 and TRBJ2-1, with 7 bases matching TRBD1. The CDR3 has 13 amino acids. V dropped 6 bases and J dropped 3; count of bases not matched to a gene: 2. Germline V CDR1 and CDR2: LGHNT, FRNRAP. CDR3 DNA sequence: TGTGCTAGTGGGACAGGGTTCTACAATGAGCAGTTCTTC. This encodes CASGTGFYNEQFF.

Only a few counts were recorded for this clone. This sequence joins TRBV20-1 and TRBJ2-1; D is unclear. The germline CDR1 and CDR2 sequences are DFQATT and SNEGSKA (reference sequence). Deletions cut 1 base from V and 13 bases from J, with 11 bases between. This CDR3 comprises 11 residues. CDR3 amino acids: CSARAVNRQFF. CDR3 coding DNA: TGCAGTGCTAGAGCAGTAAATCGCCAGTTCTTC.

CDR3: CASSSRVDGELFF. DNA for the CDR3: TGTGCCAGCAGTTCCAGGGTGGACGGGGAGCTGTTTTTT. This rearrangement joins TRBV28 to TRBJ2-2, with a tentative D call TRBD1 (5 bases). The V end was cut by 4 bases, the J end by 7 bases, with 10 bases between. Germline assignment: CDR1 MDHEN and CDR2 SYDVKM. The CDR3 covers 13 residues.

This rearrangement joins TRBV4-3 to TRBJ1-2; 9 bases are shared with TRBD1. V lost 3 bases, J lost 6 bases, and 2 bases stayed unmatched. Germline values: CDR1 LGHNA, CDR2 YSLEER. The CDR3 totals 13 residues. The CDR3 spells CASSHRDRDGYTF. DNA of the CDR3: TGCGCCAGCAGCCATCGGGACAGGGATGGCTACACCTTC.

The genes are TRBV5-1 and TRBJ2-7; 7 bases line up with TRBD1. Germline CDR1 is SGHRS and CDR2 is YFSETQ. The V segment lost 2 bases and the J segment 2 bases; nucleotides outside the gene matches: 1. There are 13 residues in the CDR3. For the CDR3, the DNA is TGCGCCAGCAGCTTCGGGACAGCCTACGAGCAGTACTTC. Translating it yields CASSFGTAYEQYF.

This sequence joins TRBV7-9 and TRBJ2-5; D is unclear. V was shortened by 8 bases and J by 2 bases, with 6 bases between the two germline ends. Germline-derived CDR1 and CDR2 are SEHNR and FQNEAQ (reference sequence). The CDR3 has 11 residues. The CDR3 is CASASQETQYF. In nucleotides, the CDR3 is TGTGCCAGCGCCAGTCAAGAGACCCAGTACTTC.

The chain is built from TRBV5-1 and TRBJ1-6, with unresolved D. Germline CDR1 and CDR2: SGHRS and YFSETQ. The CDR3 spans 15 residues. Trimming stripped 5 bases from V and 3 bases from J, with 12 bases between. For the CDR3, the DNA is TGCGCCAGCAGATCGGACTCAATCTATAATTCACCCCTCCACTTT. Amino acid sequence: CASRSDSIYNSPLHF.

The chain joins TRBV4-2 to TRBJ1-4, with D unclear. V was shortened by 4 bases and J by 0 bases, with 12 bases between the two germline ends. Per germline, CDR1 LGHNA and CDR2 YNFKEQ. The CDR3 contains 16 residues. This CDR3 reads CASSRRSATTNEKLFF. DNA of the CDR3: TGTGCCAGCAGCCGACGATCGGCTACAACTAATGAAAAACTGTTTTTT.

J is TRBJ2-5 and V is TRBV9, with a tentative D call TRBD1 (6 bases). Deletions cut 3 bases from V and 5 bases from J, with 20 bases between. The CDR3 is 16 amino acids. Germline V gives CDR1 SGDLS, CDR2 YYNGEE. CDR3 nucleotide sequence: TGTGCCAGCAGCGCTGCGGAAGGGGGTACGTGGGAGACCCAGTACTTC. It translates to CASSAAEGGTWETQYF.

The chain couples TRBV5-4 to TRBJ1-3, with D hard to call. V lost 0 bases and J lost 0, with 4 bases in between. Germline CDR1 SGHNT, CDR2 YYREEE (reference sequence). The CDR3 consists of 14 residues. The CDR3 DNA reads TGTGCCAGCAGCTTGGGGTTCTCTGGAAACACCATATATTTT. It specifies CASSLGFSGNTIYF. The full variable domain, in which reference TRBV5-4 and TRBJ1-3 provide the parts outside the CDR3, is ETGVTQSPTHLIKTRGQQVTLRCSSQSGHNTVSWYQQALGQGPQFIFQYYREEENGRGNFPPRFSGLQFPNYSSELNVNALELDDSALYLCASSLGFSGNTIYFGEGSWLTVV.

The chain has TRBV5-1 and TRBJ2-2; D might be TRBD2 (6 bases). From germline, CDR1 is SGHRS and CDR2 YFSETQ. The CDR3 has 15 amino acids. V was cut by 4 bases and J by 6 bases, with 16 bases left in between. CDR3: CASSRGTERAGELFF. The CDR3 nucleotides are TGCGCCAGCAGCCGTGGGACTGAGAGGGCCGGGGAGCTGTTTTTT.

The genes are TRBV18 and TRBJ2-7, with D uncertain. Germline assignment: CDR1 KGHSH and CDR2 LQKENI. V shed 4 bases and J shed 4 bases, with 14 bases lying between them. This CDR3 region has 14 residues. The CDR3 sequence: CASSLGPQSYEQYF. The CDR3 DNA follows: TGTGCCAGCTCACTCGGCCCGCAATCGTACGAGCAGTACTTC.

The chain uses TRBV15 and TRBJ2-3; D call uncertain. Between the trimmed V and J ends, which lost 3 bases and 5 bases, there was a span of 21 bases. CDR3 length equals 17 residues. CDR1 is LNHNV, CDR2 YYDKDF, per germline (reference sequence). This chain's CDR3 is CATSSSDGVGLGDTQYF. The CDR3 DNA is TGTGCCACCAGCAGTTCCGACGGCGTGGGCCTCGGAGATACGCAGTATTTT. The entire variable domain, with the rest obtained from reference TRBV15 and TRBJ2-3, is as follows: DAMVIQNPRYQVTQFGKPVTLSCSQTLNHNVMYWYQQKSSQAPKLLFHYYDKDFNNEADTPDNFQSRRPNTSFCFLDIRSPGLGDTAMYLCATSSSDGVGLGDTQYFGPGTRLTVL.

For this clone: Within the sample, other DNA sequences also encode this same CDR3. The CDR3 here is CASSLPRYEQYF. DNA for the CDR3: TGTGCCAGCTCACTACCCCGCTACGAGCAGTACTTC. V gene TRBV28 combines with J gene TRBJ2-7; D unresolved. Germline V gene sequence: CDR1 MDHEN, CDR2 SYDVKM. V was cut by 8 bases and J by 3 bases, with 11 bases left in between. This CDR3 has 12 residues.

V usage is TRBV27 and J usage is TRBJ2-5; 13 positions agree with TRBD2. The CDR3 contains 18 residues. V lost 5 bases to trimming and J lost 1 base; unmatched junction nucleotides: 10. The germline gives CDR1 MNHEY, CDR2 SMNVEV (reference sequence). The chain's CDR3 is CASSEGLAGANLQETQYF. CDR3 sequence (DNA): TGTGCCAGCAGTGAAGGACTAGCGGGAGCAAACCTCCAAGAGACCCAGTACTTC.

Comment on this clone: The sample contains more than one DNA sequence encoding this CDR3. The chain recombines TRBV7-9 with TRBJ1-5; D perhaps matches TRBD1 (5 bases). The CDR3 consists of 13 residues. CDR1 SEHNR and CDR2 FQNEAQ come from the germline V gene (reference sequence). V was trimmed by 5 bases and J by 4 bases, leaving 9 bases between them. The CDR3 is CASSPEGNQPQHF. CDR3 DNA: TGTGCCAGCAGCCCGGAGGGGAATCAGCCCCAGCATTTT.